One and the same sample provided the 15 T cell receptor beta chains below, sequenced in a study of OX40 agonist ivuxolimab in advanced cancers. Assay: immunoSEQ multiplex PCR; the TCRdb copy retains only in-frame clones and omits some. The table shows tens of thousands of clones, with over 70% occurring only once. Material: CD4+ or CD8+ T cells sorted from blood, obtained in a trial of the OX40 agonist ivuxolimab. These receptors were collected from an adult with an advanced solid tumor such as melanoma, head and neck, liver or kidney cancer.

In this sample, this clone turned up a few times. The rearrangement links TRBV2 to TRBJ2-7; 7 nucleotides match TRBD2. Germline trimming cut 7 bases from V and 3 bases from J; bases unmatched to any gene: 3. Germline CDR1 reads SNHLY; CDR2 reads FYNNEI. This CDR3 contains 12 residues. Written as DNA, the CDR3 is TGTGCCAGCACATGGGGGGGCTACGAGCAGTACTTC. It translates to CASTWGGYEQYF. Variable domain in full (rest from reference TRBV2 and TRBJ2-7): EPEVTQTPSHQVTQMGQEVILRCVPISNHLYFYWYRQILGQKVEFLVSFYNNEISEKSEIFDDQFSVERPDGSNFTLKIRSTKLEDSAMYFCASTWGGYEQYFGPGTRLTVT.

The rearrangement links TRBV6-6 to TRBJ1-6, with unresolved D. The germline V and J ends were trimmed by 8 bases and 6 bases, with 11 bases remaining between them. Germline CDR1 is MNHNY and CDR2 is SVGAGI (reference sequence). There are 13 residues in the CDR3. The chain's CDR3 is CASHVAVNSPLHF. DNA of the CDR3: TGTGCCAGCCACGTCGCCGTTAATTCACCCCTCCACTTT.

The rearrangement joins TRBV14 to TRBJ1-5; no definite D call. V was trimmed by 4 bases and J by 4 bases, leaving 8 bases between them. The CDR3 extends over 13 amino acids. From germline, CDR1 is SGHDN and CDR2 FVKESK. The CDR3 nucleotides are TGTGCCAGCAGCCGGTCATATAATCAGCCCCAGCATTTT. Amino acids: CASSRSYNQPQHF.

This CDR3 reads CASRPSTGGTEAFF. The CDR3 DNA reads as TGTGCCAGTAGGCCATCTACAGGGGGCACTGAAGCTTTCTTT. The rearrangement links TRBV19 to TRBJ1-1; TRBD1 matches 8 bases. Trimming removed 6 bases from V and 4 bases from J; junction bases left unmatched: 7. This CDR3 has 14 amino acids. Germline values: CDR1 LNHDA, CDR2 SQIVND (reference sequence). Variable domain in full (rest from reference TRBV19 and TRBJ1-1): DGGITQSPKYLFRKEGQNVTLSCEQNLNHDAMYWYRQDPGQGLRLIYYSQIVNDFQKGDIAEGYSVSREKKESFPLTVTSAQKNPTAFYLCASRPSTGGTEAFFGQGTRLTVV.

The rearrangement joins TRBV11-3 to TRBJ2-2; 7 bases fit TRBD1. Germline values: CDR1 SGHNT, CDR2 YENEEA. V was pared by 0 bases and J by 5 bases, with 3 bases of the junction left unmatched. This CDR3 contains 15 residues. The CDR3 bases are TGTGCCAGCAGCTTAGATTACAGGGGAACCGGGGAGCTGTTTTTT. It specifies CASSLDYRGTGELFF. Variable domain in full (rest from reference TRBV11-3 and TRBJ2-2): EAGVVQSPRYKIIEKKQPVAFWCNPISGHNTLYWYLQNLGQGPELLIRYENEEAVDDSQLPKDRFSAERLKGVDSTLKIQPAELGDSAVYLCASSLDYRGTGELFFGEGSRLTVL.

The chain recombines TRBV14 with TRBJ1-2; D is possibly TRBD1 (6 bases). This CDR3 contains 13 residues. V was pared by 3 bases and J by 4 bases, with 9 bases between. Per germline, CDR1 SGHDN and CDR2 FVKESK. This CDR3 reads CASSHSGAYGYTF. CDR3 nucleotide sequence: TGTGCCAGCAGCCACTCAGGGGCCTATGGCTACACCTTC.

The gene calls are TRBV10-2 and TRBJ2-2, with D perhaps matching TRBD2 (5 bases). V gave up 4 bases and J gave up 5 bases, with 17 bases separating them. Germline assignment: CDR1 WSHSY and CDR2 SAAADI. The CDR3 runs 16 residues. The CDR3 sequence is CASSGTGTSLTGELFF. CDR3 nucleotides: TGCGCCAGCAGTGGGACGGGAACTTCTCTTACCGGGGAGCTGTTTTTT.

V and J are TRBV9 and TRBJ2-2; 14 nucleotides line up with TRBD2. The junction had 12 bases not matched to a gene; V was cut back by 4 bases and J by 7 bases. Germline V gives CDR1 SGDLS, CDR2 YYNGEE. The CDR3 totals 18 residues. Here the CDR3 reads CASSLGTSGRRLGGELFF. CDR3 nucleotide sequence: TGTGCCAGCAGCTTAGGGACTAGCGGGAGACGGTTGGGCGGGGAGCTGTTTTTT.

The V call is TRBV19, the J call TRBJ1-2, with D possibly TRBD1 on 5 matching bases. Germline assignment: CDR1 LNHDA and CDR2 SQIVND (reference sequence). V shed 5 bases and J shed 0 bases, with 16 bases lying between them. This CDR3 spans 16 amino acids. The CDR3 loop is CASSALSGQANYGYTF. The CDR3 DNA follows: TGTGCCAGTAGTGCCCTCTCCGGACAAGCTAACTATGGCTACACCTTC.

This chain joins TRBV6-6 and TRBJ2-1, with 8 nucleotides matching TRBD2. Trimming removed 2 bases from V and 9 bases from J; junction bases left unmatched: 12. The germline V gene encodes CDR1 MNHNY and CDR2 SVGAGI (reference sequence). CDR3 length: 16 residues. CDR3 protein: CASSYMVIAGPGEQFF. In DNA, the CDR3 is TGTGCCAGCAGTTACATGGTGATAGCGGGGCCCGGTGAGCAGTTCTTC.

This chain connects TRBV6-5 to TRBJ1-2, with D uncertain. This CDR3 is built from 13 residues. The germline V gene has CDR1 MNHEY and CDR2 SVGAGI. Trimming left V 0 bases short and J 8 bases short, with 10 bases between. The DNA of the CDR3 is TGTGCCAGCAGTTACTCTTACACCGTGGGCTACACCTTC. It specifies CASSYSYTVGYTF.

The rearrangement links TRBV11-2 to TRBJ2-1, with 11 positions matching TRBD2. Losses at the gene ends were 5 bases for V and 3 bases for J; bases not matched to a gene: 6. Germline V gene data show CDR1 as SGHAT and CDR2 as FQNNGV. The CDR3 covers 16 residues. Here the CDR3 DNA reads TGTGCCAGCAGCCGGGGACTAGCGGAAGTCTACAATGAGCAGTTCTTC. It specifies CASSRGLAEVYNEQFF.

This chain links TRBV11-3 with TRBJ2-2; D is unresolved. Germline-derived CDR1 and CDR2 are SGHNT and YENEEA. The CDR3 contains 14 residues. Trimming cost V 2 bases and J 3 bases, with 7 bases left between them. CDR3 protein: CASSLQGHTGELFF. CDR3 bases: TGTGCCAGCAGCTTACAAGGGCACACCGGGGAGCTGTTTTTT.

This clone was counted once. The V call is TRBV20-1, the J call TRBJ2-4; the D is unclear. The CDR3 is 11 residues long. Looked up from germline, CDR1 is DFQATT and CDR2 is SNEGSKA (reference sequence). The germline V and J ends were trimmed by 4 bases and 8 bases, with 9 bases remaining between them. Here the CDR3 DNA reads TGCAGTGCTACTAGAGGCGACATTCAGTACTTC. It is translated as CSATRGDIQYF.

As concerns this clone: The junction differs from germline at one of its ends, possibly a read error. The V gene is TRBV7-7, the J gene TRBJ2-1, with D possibly matching TRBD2 (5 bases). This CDR3 is built from 15 residues. Germline-derived CDR1 and CDR2 are SSHAT and FNYEAQ (reference sequence). In nucleotides, the CDR3 is TGTGCTAGCAGCCCCGGCACTAGGGTTCGGAATGAGCAGTTCTTC. The encoded protein is CASSPGTRVRNEQFF.